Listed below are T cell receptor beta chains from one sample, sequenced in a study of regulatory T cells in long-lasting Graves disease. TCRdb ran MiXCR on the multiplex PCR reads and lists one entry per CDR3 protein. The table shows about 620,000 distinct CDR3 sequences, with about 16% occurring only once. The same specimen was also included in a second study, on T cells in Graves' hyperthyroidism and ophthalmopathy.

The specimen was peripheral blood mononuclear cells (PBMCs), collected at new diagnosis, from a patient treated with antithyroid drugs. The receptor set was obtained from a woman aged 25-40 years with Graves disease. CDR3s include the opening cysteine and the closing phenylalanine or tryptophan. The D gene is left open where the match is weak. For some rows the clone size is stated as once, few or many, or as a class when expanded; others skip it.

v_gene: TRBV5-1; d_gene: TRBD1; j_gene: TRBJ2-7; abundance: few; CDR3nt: TGCGCCAGCAGCTTGTTGACAGGGGAGGATCAGCAGTACTTC; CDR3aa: CASSLLTGEDQQYF
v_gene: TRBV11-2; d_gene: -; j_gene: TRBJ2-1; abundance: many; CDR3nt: TGTGCCAGCAGCTTACTGGATCATGAGCAGTTCTTC; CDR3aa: CASSLLDHEQFF
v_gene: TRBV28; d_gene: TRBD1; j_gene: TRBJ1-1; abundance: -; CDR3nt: TGTGCCAGCAGTTTTCTAGGGGGCGTGGTGAACACTGAAGCTTTCTTT; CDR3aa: CASSFLGGVVNTEAFF
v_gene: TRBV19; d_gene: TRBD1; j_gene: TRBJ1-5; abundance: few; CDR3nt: TGTGCCAGTAGCAACACCGACAGGGTGCCTAGCAATCAGCCCCAGCATTTT; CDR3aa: CASSNTDRVPSNQPQHF
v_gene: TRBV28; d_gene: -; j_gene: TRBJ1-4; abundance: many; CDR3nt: TGTGCCAGCAGTTTGATCGGATTGACAGGCCATAATGAAAAACTGTTTTTT; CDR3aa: CASSLIGLTGHNEKLFF
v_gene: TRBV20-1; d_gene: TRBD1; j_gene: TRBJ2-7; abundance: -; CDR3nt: TGCAGTGCTATTCGGACAGGGGATTCCTACGAGCAGTACTTC; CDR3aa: CSAIRTGDSYEQYF
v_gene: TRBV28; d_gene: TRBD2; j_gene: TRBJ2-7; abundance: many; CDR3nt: TGTGCCACCGGGACTAGCGGACATTACGAGCAGTACTTC; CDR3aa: CATGTSGHYEQYF
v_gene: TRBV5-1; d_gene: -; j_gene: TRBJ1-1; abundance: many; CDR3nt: TGCGCCACCGTTTCGGGGGACGGGAGCACTGAAGCTTTCTTT; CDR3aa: CATVSGDGSTEAFF
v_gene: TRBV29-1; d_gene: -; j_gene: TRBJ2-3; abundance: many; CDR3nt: TGCAGCGCCCCCCGACTAGGAGTAAGCACAGATACGCAGTATTTT; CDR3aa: CSAPRLGVSTDTQYF
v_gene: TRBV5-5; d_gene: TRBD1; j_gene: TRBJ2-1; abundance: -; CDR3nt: TGTGCCAGCAGCCTGCAGGGACAGACGGCCGTAAATGAGCAGTTCTTC; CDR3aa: CASSLQGQTAVNEQFF
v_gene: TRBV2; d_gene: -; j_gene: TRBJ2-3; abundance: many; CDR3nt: TGTGCCAGCAGTGAAGCGCGTTCAGATACGCAGTATTTT; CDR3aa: CASSEARSDTQYF
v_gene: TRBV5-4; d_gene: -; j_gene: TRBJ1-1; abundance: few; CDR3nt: TGTGCCAGCAGCTTTTTGGTGGGATCAGAGGCTTTCTTT; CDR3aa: CASSFLVGSEAFF
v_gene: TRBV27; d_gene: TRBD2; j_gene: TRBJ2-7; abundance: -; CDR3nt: TGTGCCAGCAGCTCCCTAGCGGGGGCTCAATACGAGCAGTACTTC; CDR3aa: CASSSLAGAQYEQYF
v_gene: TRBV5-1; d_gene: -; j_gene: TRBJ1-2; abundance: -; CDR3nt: TGCGCCAGCAGCCTTCGGACCGAAGGTAACTATGGCTACACCTTC; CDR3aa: CASSLRTEGNYGYTF
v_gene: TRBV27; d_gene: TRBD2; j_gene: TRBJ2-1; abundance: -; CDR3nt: TGTGCCAGCAGTTTATCAGGACTAGCGGGAGAAAAGCAGTTCTTC; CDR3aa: CASSLSGLAGEKQFF
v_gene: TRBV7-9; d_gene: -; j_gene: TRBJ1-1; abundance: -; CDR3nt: TGTGCCAGCAGCTTTGGCGGTGCTCGTTTGAACACTGAAGCTTTCTTT; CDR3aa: CASSFGGARLNTEAFF
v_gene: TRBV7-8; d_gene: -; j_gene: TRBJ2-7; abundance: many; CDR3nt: TGTGCCAGCAGAGGGGACCGGGGAACCGTTTACGAGCAGTACTTC; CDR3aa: CASRGDRGTVYEQYF
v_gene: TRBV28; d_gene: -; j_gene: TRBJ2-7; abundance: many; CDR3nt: TGTGCCAGCACCCCCTCTGGGGCGGGGCCTTCCGAGCAGTACTTC; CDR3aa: CASTPSGAGPSEQYF
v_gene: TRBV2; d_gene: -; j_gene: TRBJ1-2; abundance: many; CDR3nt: TGTGCCAGCAGTGTCGGGCTGGGTGGCTACACCTTC; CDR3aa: CASSVGLGGYTF
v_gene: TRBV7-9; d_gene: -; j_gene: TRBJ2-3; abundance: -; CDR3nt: TGTGCCGGCAGCTTAGCGAACAGGCTCTCTAGCACAGATACGCAGTATTTT; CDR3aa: CAGSLANRLSSTDTQYF
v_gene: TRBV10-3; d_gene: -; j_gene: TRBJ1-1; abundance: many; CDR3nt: TGTGCCATCACCCCACAGGGAGAGGGGACTGAAGCTTTCTTT; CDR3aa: CAITPQGEGTEAFF
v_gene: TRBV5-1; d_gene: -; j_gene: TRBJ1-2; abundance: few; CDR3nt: TGCGCCAGCAGCTTGGCCCTGGGGGCAGGCTATGGCTACACCTTC; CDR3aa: CASSLALGAGYGYTF
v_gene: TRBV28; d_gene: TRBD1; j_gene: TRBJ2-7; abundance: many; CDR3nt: TGTGCCAGCTCTACCCCGGGACAGGGGTACTACGAGCAGTACTTC; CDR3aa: CASSTPGQGYYEQYF
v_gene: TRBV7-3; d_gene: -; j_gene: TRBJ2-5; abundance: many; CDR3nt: TGTGCCAGCAGCCCAGGGGGGGCTCGGGAGACCCAGTACTTC; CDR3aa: CASSPGGARETQYF
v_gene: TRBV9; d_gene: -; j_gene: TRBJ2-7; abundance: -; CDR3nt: TGTGCCAGCAGCCCGGGAGATGCCTACGAGCAGTACTTC; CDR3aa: CASSPGDAYEQYF
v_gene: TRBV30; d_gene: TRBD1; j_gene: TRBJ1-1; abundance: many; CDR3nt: TGTGCCTGGAACAGGGGGGCTGAAGCTTTCTTT; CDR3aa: CAWNRGAEAFF
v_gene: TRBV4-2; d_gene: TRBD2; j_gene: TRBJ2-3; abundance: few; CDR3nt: TGTGCCAGCAGCCAAGAGGCGGGAGGGACTACGCAGTATTTT; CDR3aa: CASSQEAGGTTQYF
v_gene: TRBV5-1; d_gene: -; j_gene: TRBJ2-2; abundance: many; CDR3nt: TGCGCCAGCAGCCCGGATTCGAACACCGGGGAGCTGTTTTTT; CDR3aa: CASSPDSNTGELFF
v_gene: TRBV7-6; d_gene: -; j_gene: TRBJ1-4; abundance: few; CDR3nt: TGTGCCAGCGGCGCTGGGGGGACAACTAATGAAAAACTGTTTTTT; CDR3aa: CASGAGGTTNEKLFF
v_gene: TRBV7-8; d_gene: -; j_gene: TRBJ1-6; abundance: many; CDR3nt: TGTGCCAGCAGCTTAGTCTCAAGTGCTAATTCACCCCTCCACTTT; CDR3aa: CASSLVSSANSPLHF
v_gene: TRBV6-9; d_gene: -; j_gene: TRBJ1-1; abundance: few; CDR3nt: TGTGCCAGCAGTTACCCTCCGGATATGAACACTGAAGCTTTCTTT; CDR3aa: CASSYPPDMNTEAFF
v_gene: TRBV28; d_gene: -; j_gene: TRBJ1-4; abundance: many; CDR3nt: TGTGCCAGCAGTTCTAACCTGGGGGGCTATGAAAAACTGTTTTTT; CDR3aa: CASSSNLGGYEKLFF
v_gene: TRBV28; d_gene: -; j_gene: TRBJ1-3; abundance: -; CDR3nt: TGTGCCAGCACTAAGGGCCCGGGTGGAAACACCATATATTTT; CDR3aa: CASTKGPGGNTIYF
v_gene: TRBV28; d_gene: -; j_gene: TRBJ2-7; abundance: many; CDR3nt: TGTGCCAGCAGTTTGACGTCCTACGAGCAGTACTTC; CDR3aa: CASSLTSYEQYF
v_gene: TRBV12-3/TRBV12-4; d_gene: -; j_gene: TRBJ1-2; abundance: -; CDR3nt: TGTGCCAGCAGTTTAGAGGCACAGGGCAGAAGGGGCTACACCTTC; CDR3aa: CASSLEAQGRRGYTF
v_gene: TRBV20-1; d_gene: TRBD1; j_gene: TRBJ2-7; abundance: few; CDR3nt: TGCAGTGCTCGCAGGGACAGGGGCCCCTACGAGCAGTACTTC; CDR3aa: CSARRDRGPYEQYF
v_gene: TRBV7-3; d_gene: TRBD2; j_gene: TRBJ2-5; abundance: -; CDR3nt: TGTGCCAGCAGCTCAGCAAGCGGGAGGAGGGAGACCCAGTACTTC; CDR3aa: CASSSASGRRETQYF
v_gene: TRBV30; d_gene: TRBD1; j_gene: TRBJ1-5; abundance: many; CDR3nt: TGTGCCTGGAGTCCAGGGGGCAGGCAGCCCCAGCATTTT; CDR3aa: CAWSPGGRQPQHF
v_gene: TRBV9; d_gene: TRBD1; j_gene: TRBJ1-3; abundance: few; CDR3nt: TGTGCCAGCAGCCCTTCCGGGACAGCCAAAGACACCATATATTTT; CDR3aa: CASSPSGTAKDTIYF
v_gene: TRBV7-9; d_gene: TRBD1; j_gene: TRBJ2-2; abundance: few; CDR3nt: TGTGCCAGCAGAAAACCTGGGGACAGGGCCAAAACCGGGGAGCTGTTTTTT; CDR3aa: CASRKPGDRAKTGELFF
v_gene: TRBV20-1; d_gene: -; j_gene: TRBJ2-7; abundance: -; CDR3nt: TGCAGTGTCATGGTAGGCTCTCAGTACGAGCAGTACTTC; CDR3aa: CSVMVGSQYEQYF
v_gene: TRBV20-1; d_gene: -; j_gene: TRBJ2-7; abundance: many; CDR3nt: TGCAGTGCTAGAGTACAATCGGGACTCCTTAACTTC; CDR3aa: CSARVQSGLLNF
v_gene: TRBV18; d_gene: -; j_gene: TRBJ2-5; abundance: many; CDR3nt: TGTGCCAGCTCACAAGGGTTGGAAGAGACCCAGTACTTC; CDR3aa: CASSQGLEETQYF
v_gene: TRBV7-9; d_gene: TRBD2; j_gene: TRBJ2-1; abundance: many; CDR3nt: TGTGCCAGCAGCTTTACTAGCGGGATGTACAATGAGCAGTTCTTC; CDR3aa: CASSFTSGMYNEQFF
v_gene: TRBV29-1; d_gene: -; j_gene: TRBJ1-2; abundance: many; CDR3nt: TGCAGCGTTGATTTCAGGAGCTATGGCTACACCTTC; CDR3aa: CSVDFRSYGYTF
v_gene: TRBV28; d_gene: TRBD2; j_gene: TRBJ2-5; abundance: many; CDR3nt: TGTGCCAGCAGTTTAGGCAGGGGGGTAGCGGGAGTTGAGACCCAGTACTTC; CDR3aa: CASSLGRGVAGVETQYF
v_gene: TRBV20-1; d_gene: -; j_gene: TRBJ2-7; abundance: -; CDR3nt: TGCAGTGCTACAAGTCCCGTGGGCAGGGGCTACGAGCAGTACTTC; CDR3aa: CSATSPVGRGYEQYF
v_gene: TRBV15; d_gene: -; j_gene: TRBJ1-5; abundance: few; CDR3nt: TGTGCCACCAGCAGAGACGATAATCAGCCCCAGCATTTT; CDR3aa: CATSRDDNQPQHF
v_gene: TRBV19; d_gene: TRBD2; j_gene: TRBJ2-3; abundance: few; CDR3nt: TGTGCCAGTAGTAGGACTAGCGGGAGGCTCTCTAGCACAGATACGCAGTATTTT; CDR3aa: CASSRTSGRLSSTDTQYF
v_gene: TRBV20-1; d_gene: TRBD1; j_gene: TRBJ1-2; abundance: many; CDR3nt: TGCAGTGCTCCCCGGACAGGGTCGGTCACCTTC; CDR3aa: CSAPRTGSVTF
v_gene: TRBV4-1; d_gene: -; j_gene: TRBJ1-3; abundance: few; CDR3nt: TGCGCCAGCAGCCAGCTAACAGGGACTGGAAACACCATATATTTT; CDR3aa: CASSQLTGTGNTIYF
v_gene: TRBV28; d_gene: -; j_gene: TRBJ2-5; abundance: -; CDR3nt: TGTGCCAGCAGTTTAGTTCAGGAGGGGACCCAGTACTTC; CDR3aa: CASSLVQEGTQYF
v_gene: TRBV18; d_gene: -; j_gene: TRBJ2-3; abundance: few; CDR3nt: TGTGCCAGCTCACCACCGTCGATAACAGATACGCAGTATTTT; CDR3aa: CASSPPSITDTQYF
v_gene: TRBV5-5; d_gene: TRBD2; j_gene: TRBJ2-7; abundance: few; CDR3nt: TGTGCCAGCAGCCCTAGCTTAGCGGGAGGGCCGCACGAGCAGTACTTC; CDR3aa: CASSPSLAGGPHEQYF
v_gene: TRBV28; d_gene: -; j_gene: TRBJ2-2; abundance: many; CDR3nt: TGTGCCAGCAGTCCTCACCAGATCCGGGGCCGGATGTTTTTT; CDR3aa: CASSPHQIRGRMFF